The entry below describes one TCR beta chain. The record originates from a study of blood T cell repertoires in COVID-19. Sequenced by immunoSEQ multiplex PCR; TCRdb stores in-frame clones only, minus some. Here the sample spans fewer than 350,000 clones, roughly 90% being singletons. Input material: peripheral blood. The clonotype comes from a woman aged 55 to 70 with COVID-19, enrolled during active disease.

For the CDR3, the DNA is TGTGCCAGTAGTATAGGATTCGTGGGGGACAGGCTGAACACTGAAGCTTTCTTT. Translating it yields CASSIGFVGDRLNTEAFF. The V gene is TRBV19, the J gene TRBJ1-1, with TRBD1 identical over 8 bases. Germline-derived CDR1 and CDR2 are LNHDA and SQIVND (reference sequence). The V gene end was trimmed by 1 base and the J gene end by 0 bases; junction bases not matched to a gene: 10. This CDR3 is built from 18 residues.